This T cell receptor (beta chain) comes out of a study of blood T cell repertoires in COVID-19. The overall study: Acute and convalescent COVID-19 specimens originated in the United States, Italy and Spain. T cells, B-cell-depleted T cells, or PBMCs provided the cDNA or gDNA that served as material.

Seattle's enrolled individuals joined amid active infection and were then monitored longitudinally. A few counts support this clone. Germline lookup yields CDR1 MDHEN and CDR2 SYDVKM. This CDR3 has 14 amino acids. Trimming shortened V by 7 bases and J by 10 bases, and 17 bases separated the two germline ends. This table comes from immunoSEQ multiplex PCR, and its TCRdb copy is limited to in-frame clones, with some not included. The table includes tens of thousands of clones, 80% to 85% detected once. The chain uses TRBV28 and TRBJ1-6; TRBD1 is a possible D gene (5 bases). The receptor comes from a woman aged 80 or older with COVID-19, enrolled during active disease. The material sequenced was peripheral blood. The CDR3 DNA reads TGTGCCAGCACCGTAGGGGCAGGGCCATCACCCCTCCACTTT. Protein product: CASTVGAGPSPLHF.